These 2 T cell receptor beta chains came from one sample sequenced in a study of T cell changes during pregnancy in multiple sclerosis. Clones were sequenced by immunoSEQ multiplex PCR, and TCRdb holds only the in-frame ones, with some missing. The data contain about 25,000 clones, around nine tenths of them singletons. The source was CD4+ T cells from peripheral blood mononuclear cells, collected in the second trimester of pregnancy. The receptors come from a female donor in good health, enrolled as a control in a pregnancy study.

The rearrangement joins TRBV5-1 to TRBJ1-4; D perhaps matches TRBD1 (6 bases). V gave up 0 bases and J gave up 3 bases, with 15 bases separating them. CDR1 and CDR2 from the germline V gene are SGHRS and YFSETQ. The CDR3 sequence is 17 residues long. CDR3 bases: TGCGCCAGCAGCTTGGTTACAGGGCGGGAGGCTAATGAAAAACTGTTTTTT. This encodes CASSLVTGREANEKLFF.

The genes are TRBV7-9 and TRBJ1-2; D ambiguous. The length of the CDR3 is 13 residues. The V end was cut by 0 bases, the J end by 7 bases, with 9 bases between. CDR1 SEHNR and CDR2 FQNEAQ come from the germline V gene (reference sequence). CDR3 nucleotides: TGTGCCAGCAGCTTAGCGCAAGGAGGTGGCTACACCTTC. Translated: CASSLAQGGGYTF.